The 17 T cell receptor beta chains below were found in one sample sequenced in a study of blood T cells in healthy people across ages. Using a J-beta primer mix together with a sample-barcoded 5' primer, a second PCR was run for about 6 to 11 cycles. In TCRdb, the 5' RACE reads were re-called with MiXCR into one record per CDR3 protein. The table includes roughly 800,000 distinct CDR3 sequences, 20% to 30% detected once. Another study also made use of these data, one on T cells of mothers and their children.

The specimen sequenced was blood. Every receptor here comes from a boy younger than 18 in good health.

This clonotype was seen a handful of times. The chain combines TRBV28 with TRBJ2-1; 12 positions agree with TRBD2. Germline assignment: CDR1 MDHEN and CDR2 SYDVKM. The CDR3 is made up of 16 amino acids. V shed 6 bases, J shed 7 bases, and the junction held 10 bases outside the gene matches. CDR3 sequence: CASSPLAGGKLNEQFF. CDR3 DNA: TGTGCCAGCAGCCCCCTAGCGGGGGGGAAGTTGAATGAGCAGTTCTTC.

V and J are TRBV12-3 or TRBV12-4 and TRBJ1-5; D possibly corresponds to TRBD1 (6 bases). Trimming took 5 bases from V and 0 from J, leaving 14 bases between them. The CDR3 sequence is 16 residues long. CDR3 sequence reads: CASSLRGRHSNQPQHF. The CDR3 DNA reads as TGTGCCAGCAGTCTCAGGGGAAGACATAGCAATCAGCCCCAGCATTTT.

V and J are TRBV5-5 and TRBJ2-7; 8 nucleotides agree with TRBD1. Germline loops: CDR1 SGHKS, CDR2 YYEKEE (reference sequence). V lost 4 bases and J lost 4; bases outside the gene matches: 7. The CDR3 spans 14 residues. CDR3 DNA: TGTGCCAGCAGCCCGGACAGGGCTCGATACGAGCAGTACTTC. Its translation is CASSPDRARYEQYF. Full variable domain (remainder filled in from reference TRBV5-5 and TRBJ2-7): DAGVTQSPTHLIKTRGQQVTLRCSPISGHKSVSWYQQVLGQGPQFIFQYYEKEERGRGNFPDRFSARQFPNYSSELNVNALLLGDSALYLCASSPDRARYEQYFGPGTRLTVT.

The V call is TRBV5-1, the J call TRBJ2-5, with 8 positions matching TRBD2. The CDR3 runs to 19 residues. V was pared by 0 bases and J by 1 base, with 14 bases of the junction left unmatched. The germline gives CDR1 SGHRS, CDR2 YFSETQ. The CDR3 DNA is TGCGCCAGCAGCTTGGCCCCAGCGGGGGCTTCTCCCTTCCAAGAGACCCAGTACTTC. Translating it yields CASSLAPAGASPFQETQYF. The whole variable domain, filled in from reference TRBV5-1 and TRBJ2-5, reads KAGVTQTPRYLIKTRGQQVTLSCSPISGHRSVSWYQQTPGQGLQFLFEYFSETQRNKGNFPGRFSGRQFSNSRSEMNVSTLELGDSALYLCASSLAPAGASPFQETQYFGPGTRLLVL.

A single count supports this clonotype. The V gene is TRBV6-5, the J gene TRBJ1-2; 7 positions agree with TRBD1. The CDR3 contains 14 residues. Germline lookup yields CDR1 MNHEY and CDR2 SVGAGI. The V gene end was trimmed by 6 bases and the J gene end by 8 bases; junction bases not matched to a gene: 12. As DNA, the CDR3 is TGTGCCAGCAGACCCCTGGTGACAGGGAAAGGCTACACCTTC. Translating gives CASRPLVTGKGYTF.

This chain links TRBV6-1 with TRBJ1-4; 8 bases match TRBD1. Losses at the gene ends were 3 bases for V and 3 bases for J; bases not matched to a gene: 3. The V gene's germline CDR1 is MNHNS and CDR2 SASEGT. The CDR3 is made up of 15 amino acids. The CDR3 nucleotides are TGTGCCAGCAGTGAGACAGGGGACCCTAATGAAAAACTGTTTTTT. It codes for CASSETGDPNEKLFF.

Only a few counts were recorded for this clonotype. V and J are TRBV12-3 or TRBV12-4 and TRBJ2-5; D gene unclear. The J call is in doubt because the DNA end fits TRBJ2-7 better. The CDR3 length is 12 residues. CDR3 protein: CASSLARDEQYF. CDR3 coding DNA: TGTGCCAGCAGTTTAGCGCGAGACGAGCAGTACTTC.

This clonotype was counted only a few times. The genes are TRBV2 and TRBJ1-1; no firm D call. The germline gives CDR1 SNHLY, CDR2 FYNNEI. The CDR3 extends over 13 amino acids. Trimming pared 6 bases from V and 1 base from J, leaving 9 bases between. CDR3 sequence: CASRPGENTEAFF. CDR3 bases: TGTGCCAGCAGGCCGGGAGAGAACACTGAAGCTTTCTTT.

This clonotype was counted a few times. A read error may account for a junction end that differs from germline. The rearrangement joins TRBV7-2 to TRBJ2-7; 8 nucleotides match TRBD1. In germline, CDR1 is SGHTA, CDR2 FQGNSA. CDR3 size: 15 residues. The CDR3: CASTLGTGASYEQYF. DNA for the CDR3: TGTGCCAGCACCTTAGGGACAGGAGCCTCCTACGAGCAGTACTTC.

There are a few counts of this clonotype. The chain is built from TRBV2 and TRBJ2-2; possibly TRBD1 or TRBD2 for D (5 bases each). This CDR3 is 14 amino acids long. CDR1 and CDR2 (germline): SNHLY, FYNNEI. The germline V and J ends were trimmed by 6 bases and 1 base, with 9 bases remaining between them. The CDR3 sequence: CASRGTVNTGELFF. The DNA for the CDR3 is TGTGCCAGCAGGGGGACGGTGAACACCGGGGAGCTGTTTTTT.

The rearrangement links TRBV12-5 to TRBJ1-3, with 9 bases that match TRBD1. Trimming took 1 base from V and 4 from J; bases not matched to a gene: 2. Germline assignment: CDR1 LGHNT and CDR2 FRNRAP. The CDR3 totals 15 residues. The CDR3 sequence: CASGLGQGDGNTIYF. In DNA, the CDR3 is TGTGCTAGTGGTTTGGGACAGGGGGACGGAAACACCATATATTTT. Full variable domain (outside the CDR3, taken from reference TRBV12-5 and TRBJ1-3): DARVTQTPRHKVTEMGQEVTMRCQPILGHNTVFWYRQTMMQGLELLAYFRNRAPLDDSGMPKDRFSAEMPDATLATLKIQPSEPRDSAVYFCASGLGQGDGNTIYFGEGSWLTVV.

This clonotype has just a few counts. This chain links TRBV5-1 with TRBJ1-1; a weak D match, TRBD1 (5 bases). Germline V CDR1 and CDR2: SGHRS, YFSETQ. Trimming cost V 2 bases and J 6 bases, with 14 bases left between them. This CDR3 spans 14 amino acids. The CDR3 loop reads CASSFWGGRAEAFF. In DNA, the CDR3 is TGCGCCAGCAGCTTCTGGGGGGGGAGAGCTGAAGCTTTCTTT.

This clonotype was recorded once. This chain links TRBV5-1 with TRBJ1-6, with D uncertain. Germline V gene sequence: CDR1 SGHRS, CDR2 YFSETQ. Trimming stripped 3 bases from V and 8 bases from J, with 12 bases between. The CDR3 is 14 residues long. In DNA, the CDR3 is TGCGCCAGCAGCTCCATCCCCGGGGATTCACCCCTCCACTTT. It is translated as CASSSIPGDSPLHF. Filled out from reference TRBV5-1 and TRBJ1-6, the complete variable domain reads KAGVTQTPRYLIKTRGQQVTLSCSPISGHRSVSWYQQTPGQGLQFLFEYFSETQRNKGNFPGRFSGRQFSNSRSEMNVSTLELGDSALYLCASSSIPGDSPLHFGNGTRLTVT.

The rearrangement joins TRBV7-3 to TRBJ2-5, with D perhaps assigned TRBD1 or TRBD2 (5 bases each). This CDR3 spans 13 amino acids. The germline CDR1 and CDR2 sequences are SGHTA and FQGTGA. The V end lost 5 bases, the J end lost 5 bases, and 12 bases lay between the germline ends. Here the CDR3 reads CASSPWGSETQYF. Here the CDR3 DNA reads TGTGCCAGCAGCCCCTGGGGGAGCGAGACCCAGTACTTC.

The rearrangement links TRBV6-6 to TRBJ2-5, with 9 bases lining up with TRBD2. V gave up 4 bases and J gave up 5 bases; unmatched junction bases: 11. The CDR3 is 16 amino acids. The V gene's germline CDR1 is MNHNY and CDR2 SVGAGI (reference sequence). CDR3 protein: CASSFSGGSWSETQYF. CDR3 nucleotides: TGTGCCAGCAGTTTTAGCGGGGGTTCGTGGTCGGAGACCCAGTACTTC.

This clonotype was observed a few times. V and J are TRBV12-5 and TRBJ1-4; D gene unclear. V dropped 4 bases and J dropped 7 bases, with 22 bases sitting between them. This CDR3 is 17 amino acids long. CDR1 and CDR2 from the germline V gene are LGHNT and FRNRAP. DNA for the CDR3: TGTGCTAGTGGTTCGGCCGTACCTCGGAGCCCAGGTGAAAAACTGTTTTTT. Translation: CASGSAVPRSPGEKLFF.

This clonotype was seen many times. V and J are TRBV27 and TRBJ2-5, with a weak D call TRBD1 (6 bases). With the DNA end fitting TRBJ2-7 better, the J assignment may be wrong. The CDR3 extends over 12 amino acids. Germline-derived CDR1 and CDR2 are MNHEY and SMNVEV (reference sequence). CDR3 coding DNA: TGTGCCAGCAGCTCCACAGGGAACGAGCAGTACTTC. This codes for CASSSTGNEQYF.